This passage covers 11 T cell receptor beta chains from one sample sequenced in a study of blood T cell repertoires in COVID-19. The protocol was immunoSEQ multiplex PCR, while the TCRdb copy is restricted to in-frame clones and leaves out a portion. The data contain under 65,000 clones, about 86% of them singletons. The sample taken for sequencing was peripheral blood. The source of these receptors is a woman aged 60 to 75 with COVID-19, enrolled during active disease.

The chain uses TRBV2 and TRBJ2-7, with 9 bases matching TRBD2. The trim removed 8 bases at V and 7 bases at J, leaving 15 bases unmatched. The CDR3 loop spans 15 amino acids. Germline CDR1 is SNHLY and CDR2 is FYNNEI. The CDR3 region has the DNA TGTGCCAGCGTCCGATTGGCGGGAGGGCAGCGTGAGCAGTACTTC. Its protein is CASVRLAGGQREQYF.

The rearrangement joins TRBV2 to TRBJ1-5; D gene uncertain. The CDR3 is 13 residues long. V was pared by 1 base and J by 2 bases, with 3 bases between. Germline CDR1 and CDR2: SNHLY and FYNNEI. For the CDR3, the DNA is TGTGCCAGCAGTGAAGGAGGCAATCAGCCCCAGCATTTT. It yields the protein CASSEGGNQPQHF.

The chain couples TRBV7-2 to TRBJ1-3; TRBD1 agrees at 7 bases. Germline CDR1 and CDR2: SGHTA and FQGNSA. This CDR3 is built from 16 residues. With V trimmed by 5 bases and J by 0 bases, 7 bases remained unmatched. The CDR3 region has the DNA TGTGCCAGCAGCATAAGAGGGACAGCCTCTGGAAACACCATATATTTT. Protein sequence: CASSIRGTASGNTIYF.

The chain carries TRBV6-2 or TRBV6-3 and TRBJ2-7; D is unclear. V lost 5 bases and J lost 4, with 6 bases in between. The CDR3 runs to 11 residues. CDR1 is MNHEY, CDR2 SVGEGT, per germline. CDR3 nucleotides: TGTGCCAGCAGTAACCTATACGAGCAGTACTTC. It encodes CASSNLYEQYF.

The chain links TRBV7-9 to TRBJ2-3, with D possibly matching TRBD2 (6 bases). V lost 7 bases, J lost 5 bases, and 16 bases lay in between. This CDR3 spans 14 amino acids. Germline V gives CDR1 SEHNR, CDR2 FQNEAQ (reference sequence). The chain's CDR3 is CASNLPREQDTQYF. CDR3 bases: TGTGCCAGCAACCTCCCCCGGGAGCAAGATACGCAGTATTTT. Filled out from reference TRBV7-9 and TRBJ2-3, the complete variable domain reads DTGVSQNPRHKITKRGQNVTFRCDPISEHNRLYWYRQTLGQGPEFLTYFQNEAQLEKSRLLSDRFSAERPKGSFSTLEIQRTEQGDSAMYLCASNLPREQDTQYFGPGTRLTVL.

The chain recombines TRBV5-4 with TRBJ1-1; D is ambiguous. Germline loops: CDR1 SGHNT, CDR2 YYREEE (reference sequence). V gave up 4 bases and J gave up 2 bases, with 9 bases separating them. The CDR3 length is 13 residues. CDR3 residues: CASSATRNTEAFF. CDR3 DNA sequence: TGTGCCAGCAGCGCGACACGAAACACTGAAGCTTTCTTT.

This clone was counted between two and nine times. The gene calls are TRBV28 and TRBJ2-7, with D tentatively TRBD2 (5 bases). V was clipped by 3 bases and J by 0 bases, with 12 bases between them. The CDR3 extends over 15 amino acids. Germline assignment: CDR1 MDHEN and CDR2 SYDVKM. The chain's CDR3 is CASSFFLRASYEQYF. CDR3 nucleotides: TGTGCCAGCAGTTTTTTTTTGAGGGCCTCCTACGAGCAGTACTTC.

This chain uses TRBV21-1 with TRBJ1-2. TRBV21-1 constitutes a pseudogene. The CDR3 is made up of 20 amino acids. In DNA form, the CDR3 reads TGTGCCAGCAGCAAAGCGTCCATGATGGAGGGGTCGAAGAAAAACTATGGCTACACCTTC. Translation: CASSKASMMEGSKKNYGYTF.

The chain carries TRBV6-6 and TRBJ2-7; tentatively, D is TRBD2 (6 bases). The germline V gene encodes CDR1 MNHNY and CDR2 SVGAGI (reference sequence). This CDR3 is 14 amino acids long. Between the trimmed V and J ends, which lost 2 bases and 3 bases, there was a span of 11 bases. The CDR3 is CASSYPGGNYEQYF. CDR3 in DNA: TGTGCCAGCAGTTACCCCGGCGGGAACTACGAGCAGTACTTC.

The CDR3 is CASSESRDRGRWGYGYTF. The DNA for the CDR3 is TGTGCCAGCAGTGAATCCCGTGACAGGGGGCGCTGGGGCTATGGCTACACCTTC. This rearrangement joins TRBV6-1 to TRBJ1-2; 10 positions agree with TRBD1. CDR3 length equals 18 residues. Germline CDR1 reads MNHNS; CDR2 reads SASEGT. J was trimmed by 4 bases and V by 2 bases; bases with no gene match: 13.

This sequence joins TRBV28 and TRBJ1-1; D is perhaps TRBD1 (6 bases). Trimming pared 3 bases from V and 6 bases from J, leaving 17 bases between. The germline V gene has CDR1 MDHEN and CDR2 SYDVKM. This CDR3 region has 15 residues. The CDR3 loop is CASSFEGGALPEAFF. Here the CDR3 DNA reads TGTGCCAGCAGTTTTGAAGGGGGGGCTCTTCCTGAAGCTTTCTTT.